Following are 5 T cell receptor beta chains from one sample sequenced in a study of CD8+ T cells in alopecia areata. Extracted from the samples, RNA was reverse transcribed into cDNA to serve as the sequencing template. Generated by immunoSEQ multiplex PCR, the TCRdb table keeps only in-frame clones and is missing some. The profile shows 200,000 to 250,000 clones, around three fifths of them singletons. Source: CD4+ T cells sorted from blood, taken at week 0. These receptors all stem from a human donor with alopecia areata.

The V gene is TRBV6-1, the J gene TRBJ1-2; TRBD1 matches 12 bases. The CDR3 is made up of 15 amino acids. Trimming removed 6 bases from V and 14 bases from J; junction bases left unmatched: 16. From germline, CDR1 is MNHNS and CDR2 SASEGT. The CDR3 spells CASSEKPPGQGAETF. DNA of the CDR3: TGTGCCAGCAGCGAGAAACCTCCGGGACAGGGGGCTGAAACCTTC.

This clone was counted a few times. The chain uses TRBV7-9 and TRBJ2-7; D may be TRBD2 (6 bases). This CDR3 region has 14 residues. The germline V gene encodes CDR1 SEHNR and CDR2 FQNEAQ (reference sequence). Between the trimmed V and J ends, which lost 2 bases and 6 bases, there was a span of 14 bases. Written as DNA, the CDR3 is TGTGCCAGCAGCTTACCGGTAGGGACTGGCGAGCAGTACTTC. Protein sequence: CASSLPVGTGEQYF.

The chain is built from TRBV2 and TRBJ2-1; D gene unclear. Germline V gene lookup returns CDR1 SNHLY and CDR2 FYNNEI. Between the trimmed V and J ends, which lost 7 bases and 1 base, there was a span of 11 bases. This CDR3 region has 14 residues. Here the CDR3 DNA reads TGTGCCAGCAAGGAGTTTGCGTCCTACAATGAGCAGTTCTTC. Amino acid sequence: CASKEFASYNEQFF.

A single count supports this clone. The gene calls are TRBV7-8 and TRBJ1-2; perhaps TRBD1 as D (6 bases). The germline CDR1 and CDR2 sequences are SGHVS and FQNEAQ. The CDR3 consists of 19 residues. Trimming stripped 0 bases from V and 6 bases from J, with 26 bases between. The CDR3 DNA reads as TGTGCCAGCAGCTTAGCCCCCGGGGGGGCATACAACCCCCGAAATGGCTACACCTTC. It specifies CASSLAPGGAYNPRNGYTF.

V is TRBV9 and J is TRBJ2-3; no reliable D call. The ends were cut back, 0 bases at V and 4 bases at J, with 9 bases in the middle. Germline CDR1 is SGDLS and CDR2 is YYNGEE. The CDR3 length is 14 residues. The chain's CDR3 is CASSVAVGADTQYF. The CDR3 bases are TGTGCCAGCAGCGTAGCGGTGGGTGCAGATACGCAGTATTTT.